The T cell receptor (beta chain) described here comes from a study of cytomegalovirus exposure and HLA in healthy donors. At the level of the study: The roughly 130 validation repertoires, a later analysis reported, used the same platform as the 550 to 700 repertoires from the first cohort. The study's findings and limits: A classifier reportedly called cytomegalovirus status with high sensitivity and specificity. The study recorded more than 150 TCR beta chains that were cytomegalovirus-associated.

Concerning this clone itself: Its specificity is unknown.

The table came from immunoSEQ multiplex PCR; TCRdb's copy has only in-frame clones and leaves some out. The sample has about 110,000 clones, approximately 86% seen once. The CDR3 is made up of 15 amino acids. V lost 6 bases and J 4 bases, leaving 17 bases between the germline ends. Germline assignment: CDR1 SGHTS and CDR2 YDEGEE. The sequence was collected from a woman between 18 and 30 years old in good health and CMV-seropositive. The chain uses TRBV5-8 and TRBJ1-5; no firm D call. Material for sequencing was PBMCs. CDR3 in amino acids: CASTYPSTVNQPQHF. As DNA, the CDR3 is TGTGCCAGCACCTACCCTTCGACTGTAAATCAGCCCCAGCATTTT.